This T cell receptor (beta chain) was recorded in a study of blood T cell repertoires in COVID-19. Germline values: CDR1 SGHNT, CDR2 YYREEE (reference sequence). This CDR3 has 14 residues. The ends were cut back, 1 base at V and 10 bases at J, with 12 bases in the middle. Assay used: immunoSEQ multiplex PCR; TCRdb lists only in-frame clones, some missing. The profile shows about 260,000 clones, around 86% of them singletons. The TCR sequence derives from a woman aged 40 to 55 who had recovered from COVID-19. Material: peripheral blood. The gene calls are TRBV5-4 and TRBJ1-6, with a weak D call TRBD1 (5 bases). The CDR3 region is CASSLWRGGSPLHF. CDR3 in DNA: TGTGCCAGCAGCTTGTGGAGGGGAGGATCACCCCTCCACTTT. Drawing the rest from reference TRBV5-4 and TRBJ1-6, the complete variable domain is ETGVTQSPTHLIKTRGQQVTLRCSSQSGHNTVSWYQQALGQGPQFIFQYYREEENGRGNFPPRFSGLQFPNYSSELNVNALELDDSALYLCASSLWRGGSPLHFGNGTRLTVT.